Reported below is one TCR beta chain. Its antigen is not known. CDR1 is DFQATT and CDR2 is SNEGSKA in the germline V gene (reference sequence). This CDR3 is built from 11 residues. This entry is derived from a study of CXCR3-negative and CXCR3-positive naive CD8 T cells. General study points: A higher hydrophobicity marked the TRB CDR3s of CXCR3-positive naive cells versus CXCR3-negative naive cells.

It was by 5' RACE with UMI labels that the TRB cDNA libraries were prepared. One entry per CDR3 protein, without DNA, is what TCRdb gives after re-calling the 5' RACE reads. The sample table sets out 85,000 to 120,000 distinct CDR3 sequences. Subsets of CD8+ T cells were each sorted in triplicate at 270,000 or so cells apiece. The clonotype was recovered from a human donor in good health. Some clones in this sample may be carry-over from other donors' samples. The sample consisted of naive CXCR3+ CD8+ T cells from blood. Subset specified: CD45RO-CCR7+CD27+CD95- naive CD8+ T cells expressing CXCR3 (TNR3+). J is TRBJ1-2 and V is TRBV20-1; TCRdb names TRBD1, which stays unverified in the absence of DNA. CDR3 loop: CSASGGEGYTF.